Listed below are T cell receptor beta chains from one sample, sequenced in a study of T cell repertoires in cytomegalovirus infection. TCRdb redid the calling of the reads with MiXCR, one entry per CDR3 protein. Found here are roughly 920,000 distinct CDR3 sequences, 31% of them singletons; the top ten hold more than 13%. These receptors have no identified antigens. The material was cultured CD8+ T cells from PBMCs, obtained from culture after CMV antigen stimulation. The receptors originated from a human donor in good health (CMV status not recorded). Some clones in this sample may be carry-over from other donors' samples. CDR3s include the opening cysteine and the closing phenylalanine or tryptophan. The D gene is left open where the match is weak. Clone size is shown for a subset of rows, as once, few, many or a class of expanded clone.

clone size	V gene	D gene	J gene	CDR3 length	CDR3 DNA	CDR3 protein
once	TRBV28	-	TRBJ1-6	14	TGTGCCAGCAGTTTTTGGGCAGATCATTCACCCCTCCACTTT	CASSFWADHSPLHF
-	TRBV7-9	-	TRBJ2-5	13	TGTGCCAGCAGCCCTATTCAGGGAGAGACCCAGTACTTC	CASSPIQGETQYF
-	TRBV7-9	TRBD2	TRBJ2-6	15	TGTGCCAGCAGCTCCCAGCGGGAGAGGGCCAACGTCCTGACTTTC	CASSSQRERANVLTF
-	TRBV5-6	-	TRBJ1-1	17	TGTGCCAGCAGTGGGGTCTCTACGCTCCGAGGGAACACTGAAGCTTTCTTT	CASSGVSTLRGNTEAFF
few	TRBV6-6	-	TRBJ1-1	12	TGTGCCAGCACCTCTTATCGCCCTGAAGCTTTCTTT	CASTSYRPEAFF
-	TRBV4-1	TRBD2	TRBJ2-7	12	TGCGCCAGCAGCTCGGTCGGGGGGAAGCAGTACTTC	CASSSVGGKQYF
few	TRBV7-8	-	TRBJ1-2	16	TGTGCCAGCAGCTTCAGCATACAGGGTTTCGACTATGGCTACACCTTC	CASSFSIQGFDYGYTF
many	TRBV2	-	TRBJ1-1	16	TGTGCCAGCAGCGAAGAACCTTGGAATAGGAACACTGAAGCTTTCTTT	CASSEEPWNRNTEAFF
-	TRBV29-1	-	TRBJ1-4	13	TGCAGCGTCTGGACTTCGCCCATCGAAAAACTGTTTTTT	CSVWTSPIEKLFF
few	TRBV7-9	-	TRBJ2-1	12	TGTGCCAGCAGCTCCCAGAGGGAAAAGCAGTTCTTC	CASSSQREKQFF
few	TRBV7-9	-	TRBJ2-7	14	TGTGCCAGCAGCTTTGGAGGGCTCAACTACGAGCAGTACTTC	CASSFGGLNYEQYF
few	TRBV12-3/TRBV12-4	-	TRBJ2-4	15	TGTGCCAGCACTGAACCGGGGTTAGGGGAAAACATTCAGTACTTC	CASTEPGLGENIQYF
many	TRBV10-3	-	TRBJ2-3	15	TGTGCCATCAGTGTTTCATGGGCGCCCACAGATACGCAGTATTTT	CAISVSWAPTDTQYF
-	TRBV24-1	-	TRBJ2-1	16	TGTGCCACCAGTGGGGTTAGCTGGAGATACGGCGATGAGCAGTTCTTC	CATSGVSWRYGDEQFF
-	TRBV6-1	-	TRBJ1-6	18	TGTGCCAGCAGTTTTTCCTCCTCCGCGGTCGGGAATCATTCACCCCTCCACTTT	CASSFSSSAVGNHSPLHF
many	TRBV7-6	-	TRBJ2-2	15	TGTGCCAGCAGCTCCCGGGACAAGAACACCGGGGAGCTGTTTTTT	CASSSRDKNTGELFF
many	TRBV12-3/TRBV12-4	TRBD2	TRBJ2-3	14	TGTGCCAGCAGCCTAGCGGGGGTGGCGGATACGCAGTATTTT	CASSLAGVADTQYF